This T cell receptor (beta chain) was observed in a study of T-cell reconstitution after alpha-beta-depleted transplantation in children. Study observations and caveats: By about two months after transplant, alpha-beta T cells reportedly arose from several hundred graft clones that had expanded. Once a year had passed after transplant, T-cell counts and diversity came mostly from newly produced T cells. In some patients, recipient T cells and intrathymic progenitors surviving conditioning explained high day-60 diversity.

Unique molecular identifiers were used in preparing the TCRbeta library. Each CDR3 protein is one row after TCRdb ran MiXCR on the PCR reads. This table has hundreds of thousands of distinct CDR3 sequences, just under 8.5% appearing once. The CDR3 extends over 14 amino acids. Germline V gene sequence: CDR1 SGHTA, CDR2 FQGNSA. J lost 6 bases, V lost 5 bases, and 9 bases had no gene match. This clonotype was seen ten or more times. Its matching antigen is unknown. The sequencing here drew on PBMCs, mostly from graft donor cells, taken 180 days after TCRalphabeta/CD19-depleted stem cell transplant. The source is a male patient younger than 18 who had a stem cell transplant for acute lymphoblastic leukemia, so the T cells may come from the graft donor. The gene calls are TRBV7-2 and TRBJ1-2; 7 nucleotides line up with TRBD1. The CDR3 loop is CASSARDRRDGYTF. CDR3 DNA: TGTGCCAGCAGCGCCCGGGACAGACGGGATGGCTACACCTTC.